Listed below are T cell receptor beta chains from one sample, sequenced in a study of Graves' ophthalmopathy and Graves' hyperthyroidism. TCRdb passed the multiplex PCR reads through MiXCR, listing each CDR3 protein once. The sample consists of some 240,000 distinct CDR3 sequences, around 50% of them appearing once. Source material: peripheral blood. These receptors came from an adult man with Graves' ophthalmopathy. CDR3s include the opening cysteine and the closing phenylalanine or tryptophan. The D gene is left open where the match is weak. Expanded clones are given a class, and other clones once, few, many or no size at all.

len: 15
d_gene: .
v_gene: TRBV7-9
abundance: .
j_gene: TRBJ1-2
CDR3nt: TGTGCCAGCAGCTCAAGACAGGCCCGGGACTATGGCTACACCTTC
CDR3aa: CASSSRQARDYGYTF

len: 15
d_gene: TRBD1
v_gene: TRBV20-1
abundance: many
j_gene: TRBJ1-6
CDR3nt: TGCAGTGCTAGAGGCCAGGGACAGGGAAATTCACCCCTCCACTTT
CDR3aa: CSARGQGQGNSPLHF

len: 15
d_gene: TRBD1
v_gene: TRBV7-2
abundance: .
j_gene: TRBJ1-2
CDR3nt: TGTGCCAGCAGTCGTCCCGGGACAGGGGGCGGTGGCTACACCTTC
CDR3aa: CASSRPGTGGGGYTF

len: 15
d_gene: .
v_gene: TRBV2
abundance: many
j_gene: TRBJ1-2
CDR3nt: TGTGCCAGCAGTGAATTCTCTCCAGGGACCTATGGCTACACCTTC
CDR3aa: CASSEFSPGTYGYTF

len: 15
d_gene: TRBD1
v_gene: TRBV29-1
abundance: .
j_gene: TRBJ1-1
CDR3nt: TGCAGCGTACCTTGGACAGGGACAGTGAACACTGAAGCTTTCTTT
CDR3aa: CSVPWTGTVNTEAFF

len: 16
d_gene: .
v_gene: TRBV7-9
abundance: few
j_gene: TRBJ1-1
CDR3nt: TGTGCCAGCAGCCCACCCCTACAGGCTTTGAACACTGAAGCTTTCTTT
CDR3aa: CASSPPLQALNTEAFF

len: 17
d_gene: .
v_gene: TRBV9
abundance: .
j_gene: TRBJ1-6
CDR3nt: TGTGCCAGCAGCGTAGCTAGCAGCCACTCCTATAATTCACCCCTCCACTTT
CDR3aa: CASSVASSHSYNSPLHF

len: 13
d_gene: .
v_gene: TRBV7-2
abundance: once
j_gene: TRBJ2-2
CDR3nt: TGTGCCAGCAGCCTTACGGGGGCCGGGGAGCTGTTTTTT
CDR3aa: CASSLTGAGELFF

len: 13
d_gene: .
v_gene: TRBV2
abundance: .
j_gene: TRBJ1-1
CDR3nt: TGTGCCAGCAGTAGGGAAGTGCGCACTGAAGCTTTCTTT
CDR3aa: CASSREVRTEAFF

len: 17
d_gene: .
v_gene: TRBV15
abundance: few
j_gene: TRBJ2-7
CDR3nt: TGTGCCACCAGCAGAGATCGGACACCCGTTTCGGCCTACGAGCAGTACTTC
CDR3aa: CATSRDRTPVSAYEQYF

len: 14
d_gene: TRBD1
v_gene: TRBV7-6
abundance: .
j_gene: TRBJ2-5
CDR3nt: TGTGCTAGCAGCTTGGCGGACAGGGTAGAGACCCAGTACTTC
CDR3aa: CASSLADRVETQYF

len: 11
d_gene: .
v_gene: TRBV5-1
abundance: many
j_gene: TRBJ1-1
CDR3nt: TGTGCCAGCAGACTGAACACTGAAGCTTTCTTT
CDR3aa: CASRLNTEAFF

len: 14
d_gene: .
v_gene: TRBV10-3
abundance: .
j_gene: TRBJ1-2
CDR3nt: TGTGCCATCAGTGAGTCCCCGGGGGTGGATGGCTACACCTTC
CDR3aa: CAISESPGVDGYTF

len: 14
d_gene: .
v_gene: TRBV3-1
abundance: .
j_gene: TRBJ1-2
CDR3nt: TGTGCCAGCAGCTCATGGGACACTAACTATGGCTACACCTTC
CDR3aa: CASSSWDTNYGYTF

len: 15
d_gene: .
v_gene: TRBV20-1
abundance: .
j_gene: TRBJ2-2
CDR3nt: TGCAGTGCTAGAGAGGAACTAGGGAACACCGGGGAGCTGTTTTTT
CDR3aa: CSAREELGNTGELFF

len: 13
d_gene: .
v_gene: TRBV10-1
abundance: .
j_gene: TRBJ2-5
CDR3nt: TGCGCCAGCAGTGCCCAGATCCAAGAGGCCCAGTACTTC
CDR3aa: CASSAQIQEAQYF

len: 19
d_gene: TRBD1
v_gene: TRBV7-4
abundance: .
j_gene: TRBJ1-1
CDR3nt: TGTGCCAGCAGCTTAGTTCGGGACAGGGTGCTCCTCAGACCCAAGCGAGCTTTCTTT
CDR3aa: CASSLVRDRVLLRPKRAFF

len: 11
d_gene: .
v_gene: TRBV28
abundance: .
j_gene: TRBJ1-2
CDR3nt: TGTGCCAGCAGGGACCGTGGAGGGGAGGTCTTC
CDR3aa: CASRDRGGEVF

len: 16
d_gene: TRBD1
v_gene: TRBV12-3/TRBV12-4
abundance: .
j_gene: TRBJ2-5
CDR3nt: TGTGCCAGCAGTCGTTTGGACAGGGGAATACTGGAGACCCAGTACTTC
CDR3aa: CASSRLDRGILETQYF

len: 16
d_gene: TRBD1
v_gene: TRBV29-1
abundance: .
j_gene: TRBJ1-4
CDR3nt: TGCAGCGTTGAAGTAGGTTTAACAGGGGGACGTGAAAAACTGTTTTTT
CDR3aa: CSVEVGLTGGREKLFF

len: 14
d_gene: TRBD2
v_gene: TRBV2
abundance: .
j_gene: TRBJ2-7
CDR3nt: TGTGCCAGCAGTGAACAGCGGGGGGTGATAGAGCAGTACTTC
CDR3aa: CASSEQRGVIEQYF

len: 15
d_gene: TRBD1
v_gene: TRBV12-3/TRBV12-4
abundance: .
j_gene: TRBJ1-3
CDR3nt: TGTGCCAGCAGTGAGGGACAGTCATTTGGAAACACCATATATTTT
CDR3aa: CASSEGQSFGNTIYF

len: 15
d_gene: TRBD1
v_gene: TRBV24-1
abundance: .
j_gene: TRBJ2-5
CDR3nt: TGTGCCACCAGTGATTTGACAGGGGGTCAAGAGACCCAGTACTTC
CDR3aa: CATSDLTGGQETQYF

len: 13
d_gene: .
v_gene: TRBV2
abundance: .
j_gene: TRBJ1-5
CDR3nt: TGTGCCAGCAGTGTTTTCAAAGGCCAGCCCCAGCATTTT
CDR3aa: CASSVFKGQPQHF

len: 14
d_gene: .
v_gene: TRBV20-1
abundance: .
j_gene: TRBJ2-7
CDR3nt: TGCAGTGCCCAGGAGGGACCGGGCAAGGATGAGCAGTACTTC
CDR3aa: CSAQEGPGKDEQYF

len: 17
d_gene: TRBD2
v_gene: TRBV9
abundance: .
j_gene: TRBJ2-2
CDR3nt: TGTGCCAGCAGCGTAGGAGGGCGGGGGGCACCCACCGGGGAGCTGTTTTTT
CDR3aa: CASSVGGRGAPTGELFF

len: 13
d_gene: .
v_gene: TRBV7-2
abundance: few
j_gene: TRBJ1-5
CDR3nt: TGTGCCAGCAGCTTCACGGGGGACCAGCCCCAGCATTTT
CDR3aa: CASSFTGDQPQHF

len: 17
d_gene: .
v_gene: TRBV5-6
abundance: .
j_gene: TRBJ1-3
CDR3nt: TGTGCCAGCAGCTTTCCGGTCGGGCTCAGCTCTGGAAACACCATATATTTT
CDR3aa: CASSFPVGLSSGNTIYF

len: 16
d_gene: .
v_gene: TRBV7-2
abundance: .
j_gene: TRBJ1-6
CDR3nt: TGTGCCAGCAGCTCGACTAGCGGGGGGAGTAATTCACCCCTCCACTTT
CDR3aa: CASSSTSGGSNSPLHF

len: 14
d_gene: .
v_gene: TRBV6-5
abundance: once
j_gene: TRBJ2-2
CDR3nt: TGTGCCAGCAGTTACGGAGCGGGCACCGGGGAGCTGTCTTTT
CDR3aa: CASSYGAGTGELSF

len: 15
d_gene: TRBD2
v_gene: TRBV10-2
abundance: .
j_gene: TRBJ2-3
CDR3nt: TGCGCCAGCAGTGCCCTAGCGGGAGTCCCAGATACGCAGTATTTT
CDR3aa: CASSALAGVPDTQYF

len: 17
d_gene: TRBD2
v_gene: TRBV7-9
abundance: many
j_gene: TRBJ2-7
CDR3nt: TGTGCCAGCAGCTTGGGGACTAGCGGGTCCTCCGTGAACGAGCAGTACTTC
CDR3aa: CASSLGTSGSSVNEQYF

len: 13
d_gene: TRBD2
v_gene: TRBV7-9
abundance: few
j_gene: TRBJ2-7
CDR3nt: TGTGCCGGGGGTAGGGAGGGCCCGTTCGAGCAGTACTTC
CDR3aa: CAGGREGPFEQYF

len: 13
d_gene: TRBD1
v_gene: TRBV20-1
abundance: .
j_gene: TRBJ1-2
CDR3nt: TGCAGTGCTTTTCAAGGGGGCGCCTATGGCTACACCTTC
CDR3aa: CSAFQGGAYGYTF

len: 15
d_gene: TRBD1
v_gene: TRBV5-4
abundance: .
j_gene: TRBJ2-7
CDR3nt: TGTGCCAGCAGCTTGGTGGGACAGGGAAGAGACGAGCAGTACTTC
CDR3aa: CASSLVGQGRDEQYF